Listed below are T cell receptor beta chains from one sample, sequenced in a study of early T cells in non-severe SARS-CoV-2 infection. TCRdb ran MiXCR on the 5' RACE reads and lists one entry per CDR3 protein. The data show around 84,000 distinct CDR3 sequences, about an eighth seen once. What was sequenced was whole blood. These receptors were collected from an adult who was a healthcare worker with PCR-confirmed SARS-CoV-2 infection or an uninfected control (not recorded which). Both conserved end residues are part of each CDR3. The D gene is left open where the match is weak. The size of a clone is reported for some rows only, either as once, few or many, or as a class for expanded clones.

>TRBJ2-7|NA|TRBV20-1|many
CSARGPSSYEQYF
TGCAGTGCTAGGGGCCCGAGCTCCTACGAGCAGTACTTC
>TRBJ1-1|TRBD1|TRBV5-4|many
CASSLGGTVNTEAFF
TGTGCCAGCAGCTTGGGGGGGACAGTGAACACTGAAGCTTTCTTT
>TRBJ2-1|TRBD2|TRBV4-1|few
CASSQASSGLAGGNTHEQFF
TGCGCCAGCAGCCAAGCGTCCTCCGGACTAGCGGGAGGAAATACGCATGAGCAGTTCTTC
>TRBJ1-3|NA|TRBV21-1|few
CASSSQRAALALGNTIYF
TGTGCCAGCAGCTCCCAGCGCGCGGCGCTAGCGCTAGGAAACACCATATATTTT
>TRBJ2-6|TRBD1|TRBV3-1|many
CASSQRPPGQGNTGANVLTF
TGTGCCAGCAGCCAAAGACCTCCGGGACAGGGAAATACTGGGGCCAACGTCCTGACTTTC
>TRBJ2-7|NA|TRBV13|NA
CASSNRETPSNEQYF
TGTGCCAGCAGTAACAGGGAGACCCCCTCAAACGAGCAGTACTTC
>TRBJ2-7|NA|TRBV5-8|many
CASSLGPGFYEQYF
TGTGCCAGCAGCTTGGGTCCAGGGTTTTACGAGCAGTACTTC
>TRBJ2-2|NA|TRBV20-1|many
CSAGVEANMGRETGELFF
TGCAGTGCTGGAGTTGAGGCGAATATGGGCCGGGAGACCGGGGAGCTGTTTTTT
>TRBJ1-1|TRBD1|TRBV7-9|few
CASSRSGGKGTEAFF
TGTGCCAGCAGCAGGTCAGGGGGCAAGGGCACTGAAGCTTTCTTT
>TRBJ2-4|TRBD2|TRBV20-1|NA
CSATLAGRNLAKNIQYF
TGCAGTGCCACACTAGCGGGGAGGAATCTAGCCAAAAACATTCAGTACTTC
>TRBJ1-2|TRBD1|TRBV4-1|many
CASSQDFAGGSYGYTF
TGCGCCAGCAGCCAAGATTTCGCAGGGGGGAGCTATGGCTACACCTTC
>TRBJ1-1|NA|TRBV30|NA
CAWSPGRSEAFF
TGTGCCTGGAGCCCCGGGCGGTCTGAAGCTTTCTTT
>TRBJ1-5|TRBD1|TRBV20-1|few
CSARDAGTGYQPQHF
TGCAGTGCTAGAGATGCCGGGACAGGCTATCAGCCCCAGCATTTT
>TRBJ2-5|NA|TRBV21-1|NA
CASTSSRYQETQYF
TGTGCCAGCACCTCCTCGAGGTACCAAGAGACCCAGTACTTC